These 7 T cell receptor beta chains were sequenced from one sample in a study of tumor-infiltrating lymphocytes in primary liver carcinoma. Joint extraction of RNA and DNA used about 17-31 mg of bulk tissue that was unsorted. Constant-region priming of approximately 500 ng total RNA yielded TCR beta cDNA. What produced the TCR beta libraries was three nested multiplex PCR rounds using slightly modified ARM-PCR. TRBV1-TRBV30 forward primers and a C-beta reverse primer were used in the first two PCR rounds, which each ran for 9 to 10 cycles. TCRdb re-called the multiplex PCR reads with MiXCR, one entry per CDR3 protein. The sample has over 100,000 distinct CDR3 sequences; about two thirds are singletons. Sequencing used tumor-adjacent normal liver tissue. The receptors come from a woman aged 55-70 years with primary liver carcinoma and hepatitis B virus infection.

V usage is TRBV20-1 and J usage is TRBJ2-3, with D perhaps TRBD1 (6 bases). The CDR3 loop spans 16 amino acids. The germline gives CDR1 DFQATT, CDR2 SNEGSKA (reference sequence). The CDR3: CSAGKQGQGITDTQYF. The CDR3 coding sequence is TGCAGCGCAGGGAAGCAGGGGCAGGGGATTACAGATACGCAGTATTTT.

For this clonotype: It may be a read error: a sequence one base away is much more abundant. The CDR3 region is CASGRLSGANILTF. In nucleotides, the CDR3 is TGTGCCAGCGGACGTCTCTCTGGGGCCAACATCCTGACTTTC. The chain is built from TRBV28 and TRBJ2-6; TRBD1 is a possible D gene (5 bases). The CDR3 is 14 residues long. In germline, CDR1 is MDHEN, CDR2 SYDVKM.

On this clonotype itself: The junction shows a germline mismatch at one end, possibly a read error. The CDR3 DNA reads as TGCAGTGTTGGGGAACAGGGGAGCACTGAGGCTTTCTTT. This translates into CSVGEQGSTEAFF. The chain joins TRBV29-1 to TRBJ1-1, with 7 bases matching TRBD1. This CDR3 comprises 13 residues. Germline lookup yields CDR1 SQVTM and CDR2 ANQGSEA.

This clonotype has a single count. The chain couples TRBV29-1 to TRBJ1-2, with D perhaps matching TRBD1 (5 bases). V gave up 6 bases and J gave up 4 bases, with 30 bases separating them. This CDR3 spans 18 amino acids. Germline V CDR1 and CDR2: SQVTM, ANQGSEA. CDR3 sequence: CSVGPLSTGKNGAYGYTF. CDR3 coding DNA: TGCAGCGTCGGTCCCTTATCCACAGGAAAGAATGGGGCCTATGGCTACACCTTC.

This clonotype was seen at least ten times. The chain joins TRBV5-4 to TRBJ1-1, with TRBD1 matching over 10 bases. The V segment lost 1 base and the J segment 6 bases; nucleotides outside the gene matches: 6. This CDR3 is built from 15 residues. Germline lookup yields CDR1 SGHNT and CDR2 YYREEE (reference sequence). CDR3 sequence (DNA): TGTGCCAGCAGCTTGCGACAGGGGGCTGAGGCTGAAGCTTTCTTT. Translation: CASSLRQGAEAEAFF. The full variable domain, completed using reference TRBV5-4 and TRBJ1-1, is ETGVTQSPTHLIKTRGQQVTLRCSSQSGHNTVSWYQQALGQGPQFIFQYYREEENGRGNFPPRFSGLQFPNYSSELNVNALELDDSALYLCASSLRQGAEAEAFFGQGTRLTVV.

V is TRBV29-1 and J is TRBJ2-1; 13 nucleotides agree with TRBD2. V gave up 7 bases and J gave up 13 bases; unmatched junction bases: 10. CDR3 length: 13 residues. CDR1 is SQVTM, CDR2 ANQGSEA, per germline. The CDR3: CSARTSGSIDQFF. DNA for the CDR3: TGCAGCGCACGGACTAGCGGGAGCATTGATCAGTTCTTC.

In its sample, this clonotype was seen once. Since no conserved phenylalanine or tryptophan closes the CDR3, a read error is the likely cause. It is unclear where the CDR3 begins or ends on the DNA, so no DNA is shown, and the CDR3 is as TCRdb lists it. The chain couples TRBV28 to TRBJ2-6. Looked up from germline, CDR1 is MDHEN and CDR2 is SYDVKM. Including both end residues, the CDR3 is 15 amino acids long. The CDR3 spells CASNSVDSGANVLTL.